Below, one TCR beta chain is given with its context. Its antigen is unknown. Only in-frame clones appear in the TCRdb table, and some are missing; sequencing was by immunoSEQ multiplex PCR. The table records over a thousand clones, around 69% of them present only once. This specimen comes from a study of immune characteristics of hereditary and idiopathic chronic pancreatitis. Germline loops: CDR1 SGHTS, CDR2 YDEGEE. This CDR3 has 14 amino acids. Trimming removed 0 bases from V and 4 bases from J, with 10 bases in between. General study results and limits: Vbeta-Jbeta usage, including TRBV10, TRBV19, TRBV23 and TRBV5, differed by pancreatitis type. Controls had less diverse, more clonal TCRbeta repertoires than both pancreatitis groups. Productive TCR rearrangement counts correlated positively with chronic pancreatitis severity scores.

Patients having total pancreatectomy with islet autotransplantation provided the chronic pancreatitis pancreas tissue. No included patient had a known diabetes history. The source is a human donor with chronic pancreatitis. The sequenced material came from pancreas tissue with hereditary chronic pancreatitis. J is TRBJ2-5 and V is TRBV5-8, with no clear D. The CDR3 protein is CASSLVQMGETQYF. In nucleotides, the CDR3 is TGTGCCAGCAGCTTGGTGCAGATGGGAGAGACCCAGTACTTC.